These T cell receptor beta chains were read from a single sample in a study of technical replicates of blood from four donors. TCRdb keeps only in-frame clones here, not all; method: immunoSEQ multiplex PCR. In the table there are fewer than 60,000 clones, about 95% of which are singletons. The sequenced material came from PBMCs. The receptors come from a human donor in good health. Some clones in this sample may be carry-over from other donors' samples. The CDR3 runs from the conserved cysteine through the conserved F or W. The order of the fields is CDR3 protein, CDR3 DNA, D gene, J gene, V gene, clone size. D genes are given only for firm matches. Only part of the rows carry a size: once, few, many, or a class if the clone is expanded.

CDR3: CASSYSLAGISYEQYF
DNA: TGTGCCAGCAGTTACTCCCTAGCGGGGATCTCCTACGAGCAGTACTTC
D: TRBD2
J: TRBJ2-7
V: TRBV6-5
size: NA

CDR3: CASSLPGLNYGYTF
DNA: TGTGCCAGCAGCTTGCCAGGGCTAAACTATGGCTACACCTTC
D: NA
J: TRBJ1-2
V: TRBV7-2
size: NA

CDR3: CASSLVPGTSPYNEQFF
DNA: TGTGCCAGCAGCTTAGTACCCGGGACTAGCCCTTACAATGAGCAGTTCTTC
D: TRBD2
J: TRBJ2-1
V: TRBV7-2
size: NA

CDR3: CASSQDKGSGANVLTF
DNA: TGCGCCAGCAGCCAAGATAAGGGGTCCGGGGCCAACGTCCTGACTTTC
D: NA
J: TRBJ2-6
V: TRBV4-3
size: NA

CDR3: CASHSKSSYEQYF
DNA: TGTGCCAGCCACTCGAAGAGCTCCTACGAGCAGTACTTC
D: NA
J: TRBJ2-7
V: TRBV5-4
size: NA

CDR3: CSVIVAGGVNQPQHF
DNA: TGCAGCGTTATCGTGGCCGGCGGGGTCAATCAGCCCCAGCATTTT
D: NA
J: TRBJ1-5
V: TRBV29-1
size: NA

CDR3: CAWSRLGNQPQHF
DNA: TGTGCCTGGAGTCGGTTGGGCAATCAGCCCCAGCATTTT
D: NA
J: TRBJ1-5
V: TRBV30
size: once

CDR3: CASRADSNQPQHF
DNA: TGTGCCAGCAGGGCGGATAGCAATCAGCCCCAGCATTTT
D: NA
J: TRBJ1-5
V: TRBV27
size: NA

CDR3: CASRAQSYGYTF
DNA: TGTGCCAGCAGGGCACAGAGCTATGGCTACACCTTC
D: NA
J: TRBJ1-2
V: TRBV2
size: NA

CDR3: CASSSQGTDEQYF
DNA: TGCGCCAGCAGTTCCCAGGGGACGGACGAGCAGTACTTC
D: NA
J: TRBJ2-7
V: TRBV5-1
size: NA

CDR3: CASSPNGVDSSGNTIYF
DNA: TGTGCCAGCTCACCGAATGGAGTAGACAGCTCTGGAAACACCATATATTTT
D: NA
J: TRBJ1-3
V: TRBV18
size: NA

CDR3: CASSESTSTVQTQYF
DNA: TGTGCCAGCAGCGAAAGCACTAGTACTGTGCAGACCCAGTACTTC
D: NA
J: TRBJ2-5
V: TRBV9
size: NA

CDR3: CASSIEGLNTGELFF
DNA: TGTGCCAGTAGTATCGAGGGATTGAACACCGGGGAGCTGTTTTTT
D: NA
J: TRBJ2-2
V: TRBV19
size: NA

CDR3: CASTTISRGRNRTEAFF
DNA: TGTGCCAGCACTACAATTTCGAGGGGGAGAAATCGAACTGAAGCTTTCTTT
D: NA
J: TRBJ1-1
V: TRBV21-1
size: NA

CDR3: CAWSLTGNEQYF
DNA: TGTGCCTGGAGTTTAACGGGGAACGAGCAGTACTTC
D: NA
J: TRBJ2-7
V: TRBV30
size: NA

CDR3: CASSATQGWGGDTQYF
DNA: TGTGCCAGCAGTGCCACACAGGGTTGGGGGGGAGATACGCAGTATTTT
D: NA
J: TRBJ2-3
V: TRBV6-1
size: NA

CDR3: CASSFSGRQYNEQFF
DNA: TGTGCCAGCAGCTTTAGCGGGAGACAGTACAATGAGCAGTTCTTC
D: TRBD2
J: TRBJ2-1
V: TRBV11-1
size: once

CDR3: CASSYKVTGGGGYTF
DNA: TGTGCCAGCAGTTACAAAGTGACAGGAGGAGGAGGCTACACCTTC
D: NA
J: TRBJ1-2
V: TRBV6-5
size: NA